This T cell receptor (beta chain) stems from a study of CXCR3-negative and CXCR3-positive naive CD8 T cells. UMI-labeled TRB cDNA libraries were prepared by 5' RACE. TCRdb reworked the 5' RACE reads into one entry per CDR3 protein, no DNA. This sample's table reports 150,000 to 160,000 distinct CDR3 sequences. Concerning this clonotype itself: The antigen is not known.

There are 14 residues in the CDR3. CDR1 and CDR2 (germline): MNHEY, SMNVEV (reference sequence). Study-wide points: Against CXCR3-negative naive cells, CXCR3-positive naive cells showed more hydrophobic TRB CDR3s.

The V call is TRBV27, the J call TRBJ1-2; no DNA is available, so the TRBD1 call from TCRdb remains unchecked. This clonotype was sampled from a human donor in good health. Some clones in this sample may be carry-over from other donors' samples. Sequencing used naive CXCR3+ CD8+ T cells from blood. The subset here: CD45RO-CCR7+CD27+CD95- naive CD8+ T cells expressing CXCR3 (TNR3+). The CDR3 loop reads CASSPYLGDYGYTF.